This T cell receptor beta chain was identified in a study of T cell responses to AZD1222 COVID-19 vaccine. Data came from immunoSEQ multiplex PCR; TCRdb stores just in-frame clones and leaves some out. This table holds 150,000 or so clones, 80% to 95% found once. In regard to this clone: The antigen is unknown.

Overall study findings and caveats: None of the repertoires were sampled until the peak T cell response had passed.

Germline V gene lookup returns CDR1 SGHRS and CDR2 YFSETQ. V lost 2 bases and J lost 5; bases outside the gene matches: 6. CDR3 length equals 15 residues. The receptor was isolated from an adult in good health. The sequenced sample was peripheral blood, obtained on day 0 of AZD1222 vaccination. This rearrangement joins TRBV5-1 to TRBJ2-4; TRBD1 aligns across 8 bases. The CDR3 protein is CASSFGQGAQNIQYF. Written as DNA, the CDR3 is TGCGCCAGCAGCTTCGGGCAGGGGGCACAAAACATTCAGTACTTC.